Given below is one T cell receptor (beta chain) in context. Its matching antigen is unknown. This CDR3 contains 11 residues. V was clipped by 5 bases and J by 11 bases; unmatched bases: 5. Germline CDR1 is MNHEY and CDR2 is SVGEGT. This entry belongs to a study of blood T cells in healthy people across ages. Study outcomes and limitations: Observed TCR beta diversity per million T cells went down as age went up. This fall followed a roughly linear course with age. The diversity estimates, figures obtained from one million T cells, were considered underestimates.

It was with a sample-barcoded 5' primer and a J-beta primer mix that a second PCR of roughly 7 to 12 cycles was run. TCRdb processed the 5' RACE reads anew with MiXCR; each CDR3 protein has one entry. The sample shows 790,000 or so distinct CDR3 sequences, around 50% of them seen only once. Sequenced sample: blood. The chain uses TRBV6-2 or TRBV6-3 and TRBJ2-5; TRBD1 matches 7 bases. This TCR was sampled from a man between 35 and 55 years old in good health. The CDR3, as DNA: TGTGCCAGCAGTCAGGGGGAAGAGCAGTACTTC. Its translation is CASSQGEEQYF.